The 4 T cell receptor beta chains below all came from one sample that was sequenced in a study of blood T cell repertoires in COVID-19. Clones were read by immunoSEQ multiplex PCR, and TCRdb kept only the in-frame ones, dropping some. The sample holds roughly 290,000 clones, about 89% seen once. Material for sequencing was peripheral blood. The receptors were sampled from a woman in her sixties or seventies with acute or convalescent COVID-19.

On this clone: Other nucleotide sequences in the sample specify the same CDR3. This rearrangement joins TRBV12-3 or TRBV12-4 to TRBJ1-1; TRBD1 might be the D (5 bases). Deletions cut 1 base from V and 6 bases from J, with 9 bases between. The length of the CDR3 is 13 residues. The CDR3 loop reads CASSLGQGAEAFF. CDR3 nucleotides: TGTGCCAGCAGTTTAGGGCAGGGCGCTGAAGCTTTCTTT.

The genes are TRBV19 and TRBJ2-5, with 10 bases matching TRBD1. V shed 3 bases, J shed 5 bases, and the junction held 6 bases outside the gene matches. Germline lookup yields CDR1 LNHDA and CDR2 SQIVND (reference sequence). The CDR3 has 15 amino acids. Written as DNA, the CDR3 is TGTGCCAGTAGTATGGGGGACAGGGGCCGCGAGACCCAGTACTTC. This translates into CASSMGDRGRETQYF.

This clone has only a few counts. This chain uses TRBV27 with TRBJ1-6; 11 nucleotides agree with TRBD1. Losses at the gene ends were 0 bases for V and 8 bases for J; bases not matched to a gene: 6. Germline assignment: CDR1 MNHEY and CDR2 SMNVEV (reference sequence). The CDR3 covers 17 residues. The CDR3 here is CASSLSAGDRGYSPLHF. CDR3 bases: TGTGCCAGCAGTTTATCGGCCGGGGACAGGGGGTATTCACCCCTCCACTTT.

V is TRBV6-5 and J is TRBJ1-5; D call uncertain. CDR1 MNHEY and CDR2 SVGAGI come from the germline V gene. Trimming cost V 0 bases and J 1 base, with 7 bases left between them. The CDR3 sequence is 15 residues long. CDR3 in amino acids: CASSYSAGSNQPQHF. The CDR3 DNA reads as TGTGCCAGCAGTTACTCGGCGGGGAGCAATCAGCCCCAGCATTTT.